This T cell receptor (beta chain) emerged from a study of blood T cell repertoires in COVID-19. For the study at large: Donors in the United States, Italy and Spain gave samples during acute or convalescent COVID-19.

Clones were sequenced by immunoSEQ multiplex PCR, and TCRdb holds only the in-frame ones, with some missing. This table has about 200,000 clones, 85% to 90% appearing once. The V and J ends lost 5 bases and 11 bases, in that order; junction bases with no gene match: 18. From germline, CDR1 is SEHNR and CDR2 FQNEAQ (reference sequence). This CDR3 comprises 16 residues. The source of this sequence is a man younger than 30 with active or convalescent COVID-19. The gene calls are TRBV7-9 and TRBJ1-1, with 9 bases lining up with TRBD1. Material: peripheral blood. This CDR3 is CASSISGTGLAVGAFF. CDR3 DNA sequence: TGTGCCAGCAGCATATCCGGGACAGGGCTGGCGGTGGGGGCTTTCTTT.